What follows are 28 T cell receptor beta chains derived from one specimen sequenced in a study of cytomegalovirus exposure and HLA in healthy donors. The PCR was carried out with 60 Vbeta primers and 13 Jbeta primers. This table comes from immunoSEQ multiplex PCR, and its TCRdb copy is limited to in-frame clones, with some not included. The sample carries 120,000 or so clones, nearly 80% recorded once. The sequenced sample was PBMCs. These receptors all stem from a woman aged 35 to 49 in good health and CMV-seronegative.

The chain combines TRBV6-5 with TRBJ2-1; TRBD2 aligns across 9 bases. Germline loops: CDR1 MNHEY, CDR2 SVGAGI. The CDR3 spans 14 residues. Trimming took 7 bases from V and 8 from J; bases not matched to a gene: 9. CDR3 in DNA: TGTGCCAGCACTCCCGGACTAGCGTGGGATGAGCAGTTCTTC. The encoded protein is CASTPGLAWDEQFF.

The V and J genes are TRBV19 and TRBJ2-1; D is ambiguous. V lost 3 bases to trimming and J lost 1 base, with 10 bases between them. The CDR3 is 15 residues long. In germline, CDR1 is LNHDA, CDR2 SQIVND (reference sequence). CDR3 protein: CASSIPRESYNEQFF. DNA for the CDR3: TGTGCCAGTAGTATCCCCCGAGAGTCCTACAATGAGCAGTTCTTC.

V gene TRBV5-4 combines with J gene TRBJ2-1; the match to TRBD2 covers 14 bases. This CDR3 is built from 15 residues. J lost 9 bases, V lost 5 bases, and 7 bases had no gene match. In germline, CDR1 is SGHNT, CDR2 YYREEE (reference sequence). The CDR3 sequence is CASRTGTSGRAEQFF. In DNA form, the CDR3 reads TGTGCCAGCAGGACCGGGACTAGCGGGAGAGCTGAGCAGTTCTTC.

This clone was seen just once. The rearrangement uses TRBV5-6 and TRBJ1-2, with D perhaps TRBD1 (5 bases). Germline CDR1 is SGHDT and CDR2 is YYEEEE. The CDR3 sequence is 14 residues long. V shed 0 bases and J shed 3 bases, with 9 bases lying between them. Here the CDR3 DNA reads TGTGCCAGCAGCTTGGAGCTGGGGCACTATGGCTACACCTTC. Protein sequence: CASSLELGHYGYTF.

This clone occurred once. V and J are TRBV15 and TRBJ1-5; D possibly corresponds to TRBD1 (5 bases). Germline lookup yields CDR1 LNHNV and CDR2 YYDKDF (reference sequence). This CDR3 spans 17 amino acids. Between the trimmed V and J ends, which lost 0 bases and 4 bases, there was a span of 16 bases. The CDR3 DNA follows: TGTGCCACCAGCAGAGACTCTCAGGGAAAGCAGAATCAGCCCCAGCATTTT. Translating gives CATSRDSQGKQNQPQHF.

This clone turned up a few times. This sequence joins TRBV5-1 and TRBJ2-1; 13 bases map to TRBD2. This CDR3 spans 17 amino acids. Germline values: CDR1 SGHRS, CDR2 YFSETQ. V dropped 0 bases and J dropped 8; count of bases not matched to a gene: 8. This CDR3 is CASSLGSRTSGRDEQFF. In DNA, the CDR3 is TGCGCCAGCAGCTTGGGTAGTCGGACTAGCGGGAGAGATGAGCAGTTCTTC.

Points on this clone: The same CDR3 also results from other DNA sequences found in this sample. V gene TRBV28 combines with J gene TRBJ1-4; no firm D call. The length of the CDR3 is 15 residues. From germline, CDR1 is MDHEN and CDR2 SYDVKM. V lost 2 bases and J lost 0, with 7 bases in between. CDR3 in amino acids: CASSLLGATNEKLFF. The CDR3 region has the DNA TGTGCCAGCAGTTTACTGGGAGCAACTAATGAAAAACTGTTTTTT.

This clone turned up a few times. The V call is TRBV5-1, the J call TRBJ2-1; 7 bases align to TRBD1. V was pared by 3 bases and J by 4 bases, with 7 bases of the junction left unmatched. The CDR3 is 15 residues long. Germline V gene sequence: CDR1 SGHRS, CDR2 YFSETQ. The CDR3 protein is CASSSDRISYNEQFF. The CDR3 DNA follows: TGCGCCAGCAGCTCGGACAGGATATCTTACAATGAGCAGTTCTTC. Combining the CDR3 with reference TRBV5-1 and TRBJ2-1 gives the whole variable domain KAGVTQTPRYLIKTRGQQVTLSCSPISGHRSVSWYQQTPGQGLQFLFEYFSETQRNKGNFPGRFSGRQFSNSRSEMNVSTLELGDSALYLCASSSDRISYNEQFFGPGTRLTVL.

The V gene is TRBV5-4, the J gene TRBJ1-1, with TRBD1 matching 10 bases. Germline trimming cut 4 bases from V and 1 base from J; bases unmatched to any gene: 7. The germline CDR1 and CDR2 sequences are SGHNT and YYREEE (reference sequence). The CDR3 contains 16 residues. The CDR3, as DNA: TGTGCCAGCAGCACCCGGGACAGGGGCTCGAACACTGAAGCTTTCTTT. This sequence encodes CASSTRDRGSNTEAFF.

V usage is TRBV15 and J usage is TRBJ2-7, with a weak D call TRBD2 (7 bases). The germline gives CDR1 LNHNV, CDR2 YYDKDF (reference sequence). Trimming removed 3 bases from V and 4 bases from J, with 16 bases in between. The CDR3 is 15 residues long. The CDR3 loop reads CATSRRGGPGYEQYF. The CDR3 DNA reads TGTGCCACCAGCAGGAGGGGGGGGCCCGGGTACGAGCAGTACTTC.

The V call is TRBV19, the J call TRBJ2-1, with a weak D call TRBD1 (6 bases). V lost 4 bases and J 9 bases, leaving 19 bases between the germline ends. The V gene's germline CDR1 is LNHDA and CDR2 SQIVND (reference sequence). The CDR3 runs 15 residues. CDR3 coding DNA: TGTGCCAGTAGTACATCCGGGACAATCGGTCGTGAGCAGTTCTTC. Protein sequence: CASSTSGTIGREQFF.

With respect to this clone: An end of the junction differs from the germline gene, which may be a read error. The chain couples TRBV10-1 to TRBJ2-6; possible D gene TRBD1, 5 bases. Germline V gives CDR1 WNHNN, CDR2 SYGVQD (reference sequence). This CDR3 spans 13 amino acids. The CDR3 coding sequence is TGCGCCAGCAGTGCCTCTGGGGCCAACGGCCTGACTTTC. This sequence encodes CASSASGANGLTF.

The CDR3 DNA sequence: TGTGCCAGCACCGAGGGGGGGAACTATGGCTACACCTTC. Its protein product is CASTEGGNYGYTF. The gene calls are TRBV2 and TRBJ1-2; TRBD1 is a possible D gene (6 bases). V was cut by 7 bases and J by 2 bases, with 11 bases left in between. CDR1 is SNHLY, CDR2 FYNNEI, per germline. CDR3 length: 13 residues.

V and J are TRBV4-1 and TRBJ2-2; 8 positions match TRBD1. Germline CDR1 and CDR2: MGHRA and YSYEKL. The CDR3 consists of 15 residues. Losses at the gene ends were 6 bases for V and 7 bases for J; bases not matched to a gene: 10. The CDR3 here is CASSGRQGNGGELFF. Here the CDR3 DNA reads TGCGCCAGCAGTGGAAGACAGGGGAATGGCGGGGAGCTGTTTTTT.

The chain is built from TRBV28 and TRBJ2-2; 9 bases agree with TRBD1. The CDR3 covers 14 residues. Germline V lookup: CDR1 MDHEN, CDR2 SYDVKM. The ends lost 8 bases at V and 6 bases at J; junction bases unmatched: 7. CDR3 sequence (DNA): TGTGCCAGCGTCGGACAGGGGACTCCCGGGGAGCTGTTTTTT. This codes for CASVGQGTPGELFF.

This sequence joins TRBV11-2 and TRBJ2-3; 7 bases are shared with TRBD1. The J segment lost 2 bases and the V segment lost 2 bases, leaving 4 bases of the junction unmatched. The CDR3 length is 15 residues. Germline-derived CDR1 and CDR2 are SGHAT and FQNNGV. The chain's CDR3 is CASSLNRGPTDTQYF. The CDR3 DNA follows: TGTGCCAGCAGCTTAAACAGGGGACCCACAGATACGCAGTATTTT. The full variable domain, with the rest looked up from reference TRBV11-2 and TRBJ2-3, is EAGVAQSPRYKIIEKRQSVAFWCNPISGHATLYWYQQILGQGPKLLIQFQNNGVVDDSQLPKDRFSAERLKGVDSTLKIQPAKLEDSAVYLCASSLNRGPTDTQYFGPGTRLTVL.

The CDR3 DNA reads as TGTGCCAGCAGCTCAGGGCCGAACACTGAAGCTTTCTTT. Amino acids: CASSSGPNTEAFF. The rearrangement joins TRBV7-2 to TRBJ1-1; D may be TRBD1 (5 bases). Trimming took off 4 bases at V and 1 base at J, with 7 bases between the two ends. The germline V gene has CDR1 SGHTA and CDR2 FQGNSA. The CDR3 loop spans 13 amino acids.

The rearrangement uses TRBV7-9 and TRBJ2-3, with 9 bases aligning to TRBD2. The CDR3 contains 15 residues. The germline V gene has CDR1 SEHNR and CDR2 FQNEAQ (reference sequence). J lost 6 bases, V lost 0 bases, and 4 bases had no gene match. CDR3 region: CASSLAATSGDTQYF. The CDR3 DNA reads TGTGCCAGCAGCTTAGCGGCGACTAGCGGTGATACGCAGTATTTT.

In this sample, this clone turned up a few times. The V gene is TRBV7-6, the J gene TRBJ2-3, with D possibly being TRBD1 (5 bases). The CDR3 sequence is 14 residues long. CDR1 SGHVS and CDR2 FNYEAQ come from the germline V gene. The ends were cut back, 4 bases at V and 4 bases at J, with 12 bases in the middle. CDR3 loop: CASSYSRVADTQYF. CDR3 nucleotide sequence: TGTGCCAGCAGCTACTCCAGGGTTGCAGATACGCAGTATTTT.

The V gene is TRBV19, the J gene TRBJ2-2, with TRBD2 as a possible D gene (7 bases). Germline CDR1 is LNHDA and CDR2 is SQIVND (reference sequence). CDR3 length: 15 residues. V was trimmed by 7 bases and J by 2 bases, leaving 14 bases between them. The DNA for the CDR3 is TGTGCCAGTACCTCCTCGGGGGGCAACACCGGGGAGCTGTTTTTT. The encoded protein is CASTSSGGNTGELFF. Full variable domain (rest looked up from reference TRBV19 and TRBJ2-2): DGGITQSPKYLFRKEGQNVTLSCEQNLNHDAMYWYRQDPGQGLRLIYYSQIVNDFQKGDIAEGYSVSREKKESFPLTVTSAQKNPTAFYLCASTSSGGNTGELFFGEGSRLTVL.

This clone was seen once. The chain combines TRBV10-3 with TRBJ2-5, with D maybe TRBD2 (6 bases). The tail of the sequence fits TRBJ2-7 better, so the J call may be wrong. The CDR3 extends over 15 amino acids. Germline V CDR1 and CDR2: ENHRY, SYGVKD. The CDR3 nucleotides are TGTGCCATCAGTGATTGGACTACACGATCCTACGAGCAGTACTTC. Encoded protein: CAISDWTTRSYEQYF.

A remark on this clone: Other DNA sequences from this sample encode an identical CDR3 as well. This chain joins TRBV28 and TRBJ2-1, with TRBD2 identical over 12 bases. The junction had 4 bases not matched to a gene; V was cut back by 3 bases and J by 10 bases. Germline assignment: CDR1 MDHEN and CDR2 SYDVKM. The CDR3 runs to 14 residues. DNA for the CDR3: TGTGCCAGCAGTTTGGGACTAGCGGGTGGCGAGCAGTTCTTC. It specifies CASSLGLAGGEQFF.

The rearrangement joins TRBV7-9 to TRBJ1-5; the D gene is possibly TRBD1 (6 bases). The germline gives CDR1 SEHNR, CDR2 FQNEAQ (reference sequence). V lost 2 bases to trimming and J lost 6 bases, with 14 bases between them. The CDR3 is made up of 15 amino acids. CDR3 bases: TGTGCCAGCAGCTTAACCGGGGGGCCGGGTCAGCCCCAGCATTTT. Encoded protein: CASSLTGGPGQPQHF.

The chain is built from TRBV5-1 and TRBJ2-5; TRBD1 aligns across 7 bases. Germline lookup yields CDR1 SGHRS and CDR2 YFSETQ. The CDR3 loop spans 15 amino acids. J lost 2 bases, V lost 6 bases, and 10 bases had no gene match. In DNA, the CDR3 is TGCGCCAGCAACGTACAGGGGATACGGCAAGAGACCCAGTACTTC. It is translated as CASNVQGIRQETQYF.

The rearrangement uses TRBV19 and TRBJ2-7; 7 bases are shared with TRBD2. Trimming at V came to 6 bases and at J to 0 bases, leaving 5 bases not matched to a gene. The germline V gene has CDR1 LNHDA and CDR2 SQIVND (reference sequence). The CDR3 is made up of 14 amino acids. As DNA, the CDR3 is TGTGCCAGTAGAGTCACGGGGGGCTCCTACGAGCAGTACTTC. This translates into CASRVTGGSYEQYF.

The chain is built from TRBV4-1 and TRBJ2-7; D is unclear. V was pared by 2 bases and J by 4 bases, with 6 bases between. Germline CDR1 is MGHRA and CDR2 is YSYEKL. This CDR3 comprises 12 residues. CDR3 in amino acids: CASSQIGYEQYF. CDR3 coding DNA: TGCGCCAGCAGCCAAATCGGGTACGAGCAGTACTTC.

The rearrangement links TRBV9 to TRBJ1-3; D gene uncertain. This CDR3 has 12 amino acids. The V end was cut by 4 bases, the J end by 1 base, with 3 bases between. CDR1 is SGDLS and CDR2 is YYNGEE in the germline V gene. CDR3: CASSPSGNTIYF. CDR3 DNA sequence: TGTGCCAGCAGCCCGTCTGGAAACACCATATATTTT.

The chain combines TRBV18 with TRBJ2-7; the D gene is possibly TRBD2 (6 bases). The length of the CDR3 is 13 residues. Per germline, CDR1 KGHSH and CDR2 LQKENI. Trimming took 6 bases from V and 2 from J, leaving 11 bases between them. CDR3 sequence (DNA): TGTGCCAGCTCTCTTAGCGGCCCCTACGAGCAGTACTTC. This translates into CASSLSGPYEQYF.